The text below deals with one TCR beta chain. The antigen is unknown. The data belong to a study of T cells after yellow fever vaccination. Study conclusions and caveats: Once the booster was given, most primary-vaccination clones reappeared, at about 96% for CD4 and more than 85% for CD8. Contaminants from the bulk population, in the form of abundant clonotypes, could be found in FACS-sorted repertoires.

TCRdb re-called the 5' RACE reads through MiXCR, storing one row per CDR3 protein. The table lists around 230,000 distinct CDR3 sequences, roughly 6.2% of them singletons. Per germline, CDR1 MNHEY and CDR2 SVGAGI. CDR3 size: 17 residues. V gave up 3 bases and J gave up 0 bases, with 18 bases separating them. The gene calls are TRBV6-5 and TRBJ2-7; D is possibly TRBD1 (5 bases). This clonotype originated in a man aged 25-45 years who received the YFV17D yellow fever vaccine. The sample in question was CD4+ T cells sorted from PBMCs, obtained on the day of the yellow fever booster vaccination. The CDR3 coding sequence is TGTGCCAGCAGTTATTCGCTGGAAGGGGTTCTCTCCTACGAGCAGTACTTC. It translates to CASSYSLEGVLSYEQYF.